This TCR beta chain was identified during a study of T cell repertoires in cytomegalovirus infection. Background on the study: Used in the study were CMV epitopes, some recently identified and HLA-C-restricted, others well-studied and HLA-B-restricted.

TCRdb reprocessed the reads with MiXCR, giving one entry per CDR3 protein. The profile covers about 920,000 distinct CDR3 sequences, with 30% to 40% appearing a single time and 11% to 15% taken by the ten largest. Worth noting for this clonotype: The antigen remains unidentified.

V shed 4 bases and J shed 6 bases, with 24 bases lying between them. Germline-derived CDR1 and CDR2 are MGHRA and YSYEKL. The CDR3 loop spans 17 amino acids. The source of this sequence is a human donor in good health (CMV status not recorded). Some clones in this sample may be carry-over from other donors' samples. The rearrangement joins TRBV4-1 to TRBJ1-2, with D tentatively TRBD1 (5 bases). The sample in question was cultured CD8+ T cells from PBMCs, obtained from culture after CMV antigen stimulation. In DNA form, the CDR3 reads TGCGCCAGCAGCCGAAAAGGTTTCGGGGGAGGGGTTGATGGCTACACCTTC. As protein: CASSRKGFGGGVDGYTF.